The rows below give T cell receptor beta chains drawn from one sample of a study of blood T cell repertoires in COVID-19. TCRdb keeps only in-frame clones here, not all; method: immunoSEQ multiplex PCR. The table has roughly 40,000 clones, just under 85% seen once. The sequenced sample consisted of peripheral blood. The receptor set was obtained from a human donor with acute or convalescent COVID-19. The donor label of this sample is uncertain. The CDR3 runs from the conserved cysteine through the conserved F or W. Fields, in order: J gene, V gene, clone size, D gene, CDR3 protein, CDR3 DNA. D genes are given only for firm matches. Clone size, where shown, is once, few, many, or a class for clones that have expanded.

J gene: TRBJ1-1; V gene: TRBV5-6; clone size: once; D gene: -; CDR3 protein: CASSPTTEPNTEAFF; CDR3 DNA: TGTGCCAGCAGCCCTACGACAGAACCGAACACTGAAGCTTTCTTT
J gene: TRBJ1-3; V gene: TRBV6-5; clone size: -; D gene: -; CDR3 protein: CASRRSSGNTIYF; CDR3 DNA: TGTGCCTCCCGGCGGTCCTCTGGAAACACCATATATTTT
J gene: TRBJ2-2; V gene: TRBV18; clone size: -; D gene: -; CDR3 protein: CASSPRPSGTGELFF; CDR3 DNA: TGTGCCAGCTCACCAAGACCGTCGGGAACCGGGGAGCTGTTTTTT
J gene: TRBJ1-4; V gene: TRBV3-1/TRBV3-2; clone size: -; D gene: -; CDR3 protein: CASSRGGPTNEKLFF; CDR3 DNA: TGTGCCAGCAGCCGCGGGGGACCAACTAATGAAAAACTGTTTTTT
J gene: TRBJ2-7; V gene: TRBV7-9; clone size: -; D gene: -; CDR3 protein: CASSFQSYEQYF; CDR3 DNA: TGTGCCAGCAGCTTTCAATCCTACGAGCAGTACTTC
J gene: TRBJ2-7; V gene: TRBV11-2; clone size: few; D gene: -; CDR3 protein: CASSPPSPFGEQYF; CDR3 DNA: TGTGCCAGCAGCCCTCCGTCTCCTTTCGGCGAGCAGTACTTC
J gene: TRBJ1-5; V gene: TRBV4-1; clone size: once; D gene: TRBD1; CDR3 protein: CASSYRQGTGNQPQHF; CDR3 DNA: TGCGCCAGCAGCTATCGACAGGGGACGGGCAATCAGCCCCAGCATTTT
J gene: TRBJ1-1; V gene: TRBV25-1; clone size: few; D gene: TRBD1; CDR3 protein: CASRIDRGGTEAFF; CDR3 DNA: TGTGCCAGCAGGATTGACAGGGGAGGAACTGAAGCTTTCTTT
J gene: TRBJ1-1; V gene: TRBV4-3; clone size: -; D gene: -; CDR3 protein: CASSQDPGAMNTEAFF; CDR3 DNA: TGCGCCAGCAGCCAAGATCCGGGAGCCATGAACACTGAAGCTTTCTTT
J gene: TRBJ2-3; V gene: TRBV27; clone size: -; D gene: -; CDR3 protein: CASSLLASTDTQYF; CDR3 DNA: TGTGCCAGCAGTTTATTAGCCAGCACAGATACGCAGTATTTT
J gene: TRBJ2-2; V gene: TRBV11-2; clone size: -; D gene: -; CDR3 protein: CASSLIRGLPGELFF; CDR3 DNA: TGTGCCAGCAGCTTAATTCGGGGGTTGCCCGGGGAGCTGTTTTTT
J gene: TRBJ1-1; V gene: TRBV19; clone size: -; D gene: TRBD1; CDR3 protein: CASSISTGTGVTAEAFF; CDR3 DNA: TGTGCCAGTAGTATCTCCACCGGGACAGGGGTGACGGCTGAAGCTTTCTTT
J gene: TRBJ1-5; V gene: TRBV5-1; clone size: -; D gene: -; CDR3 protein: CASSPGSGGGHQPQHF; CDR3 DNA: TGCGCCAGCAGCCCAGGCAGCGGGGGAGGTCATCAGCCCCAGCATTTT
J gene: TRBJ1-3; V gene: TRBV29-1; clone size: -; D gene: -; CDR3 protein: CSAAKPGAGNTIYF; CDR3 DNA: TGCAGCGCCGCCAAACCTGGGGCTGGGAACACCATATATTTT
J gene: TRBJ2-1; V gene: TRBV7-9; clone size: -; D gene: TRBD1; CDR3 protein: CASSLARDRFYNEQFF; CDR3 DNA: TGTGCCAGCAGCTTAGCCCGGGACAGGTTCTACAATGAGCAGTTCTTC
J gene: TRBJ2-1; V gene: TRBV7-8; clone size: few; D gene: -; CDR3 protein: CASSTIGVGTYNEQFF; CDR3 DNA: TGTGCCAGCAGCACAATAGGGGTGGGAACCTACAATGAGCAGTTCTTC
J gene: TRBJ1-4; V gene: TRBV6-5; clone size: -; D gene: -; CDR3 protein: CASSSSTGVTNEKLFF; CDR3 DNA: -
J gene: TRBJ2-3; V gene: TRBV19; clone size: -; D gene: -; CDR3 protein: CASSPPGGAGRADTQYF; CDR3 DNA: TGTGCCAGTAGTCCCCCGGGCGGGGCGGGACGGGCAGATACGCAGTATTTT
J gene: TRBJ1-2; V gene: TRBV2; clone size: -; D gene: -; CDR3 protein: CASSDKEAYYGYTF; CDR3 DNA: TGTGCCAGCTCAGATAAAGAGGCTTACTATGGCTACACCTTC
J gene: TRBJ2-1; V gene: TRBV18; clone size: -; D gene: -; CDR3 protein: CASSPINEQFF; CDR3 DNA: TGTGCCAGCTCACCTATCAATGAGCAGTTCTTC
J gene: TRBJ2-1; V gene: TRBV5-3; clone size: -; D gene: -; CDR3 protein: CARSLVRGKSVTDEQFF; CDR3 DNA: TGTGCCAGAAGCTTGGTAAGGGGGAAAAGCGTTACGGATGAGCAGTTCTTC
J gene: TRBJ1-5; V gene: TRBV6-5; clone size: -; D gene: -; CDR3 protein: CASSYGGPSNQPQHF; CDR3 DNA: TGTGCCAGCAGTTACGGAGGCCCAAGCAATCAGCCCCAGCATTTT
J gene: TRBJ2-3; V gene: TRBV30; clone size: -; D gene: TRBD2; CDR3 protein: CAWASGSTDTQYF; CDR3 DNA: TGTGCCTGGGCTAGCGGGAGCACAGATACGCAGTATTTT
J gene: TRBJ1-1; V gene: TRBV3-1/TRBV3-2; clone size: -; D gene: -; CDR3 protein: CASSASRGGKAFF; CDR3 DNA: TGTGCCAGCAGCGCAAGCCGGGGGGGTAAAGCTTTCTTT
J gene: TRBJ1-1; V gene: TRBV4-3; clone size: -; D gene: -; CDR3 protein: CASSQDWGQLAGDFSAFF; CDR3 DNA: TGCGCCAGCAGCCAAGATTGGGGCCAGTTGGCAGGGGATTTCTCGGCTTTCTTT
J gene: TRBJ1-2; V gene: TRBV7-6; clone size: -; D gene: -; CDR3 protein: CASSLTPRPGGTQVGNYGYTF; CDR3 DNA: TGTGCCAGCAGCTTAACTCCGAGGCCTGGGGGGACGCAGGTTGGAAACTATGGCTACACCTTC
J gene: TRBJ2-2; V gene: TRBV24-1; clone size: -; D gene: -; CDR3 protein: CATSVAGELFF; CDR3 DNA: TGTGCCACCAGTGTAGCCGGGGAGCTGTTTTTT
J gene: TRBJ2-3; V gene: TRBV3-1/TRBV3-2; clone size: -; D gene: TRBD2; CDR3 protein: CASSPQRETAQYF; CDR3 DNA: TGTGCCAGCAGCCCCCAGCGGGAAACGGCGCAGTATTTT
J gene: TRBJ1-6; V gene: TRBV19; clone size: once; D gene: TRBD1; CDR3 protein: CASSRGDRGSGSPLHF; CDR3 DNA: TGTGCCAGTAGTAGAGGAGACAGGGGGTCAGGATCACCCCTCCACTTT
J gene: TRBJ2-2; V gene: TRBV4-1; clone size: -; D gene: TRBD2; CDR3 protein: CASSPHLTSGRASGELFF; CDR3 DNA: TGCGCCAGCAGCCCCCACCTGACTAGCGGGAGGGCGAGCGGGGAGCTGTTTTTT
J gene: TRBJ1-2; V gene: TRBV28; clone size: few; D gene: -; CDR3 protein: CASSFHPQGQRFYGYTF; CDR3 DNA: TGTGCCAGCAGTTTCCACCCTCAAGGACAGAGATTCTATGGCTACACCTTC
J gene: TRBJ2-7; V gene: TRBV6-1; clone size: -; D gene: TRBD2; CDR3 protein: CASSEVRLAGVSLPHYEQYF; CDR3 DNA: TGTGCCAGCAGTGAAGTGAGACTGGCGGGAGTCTCTCTTCCCCACTACGAGCAGTACTTC
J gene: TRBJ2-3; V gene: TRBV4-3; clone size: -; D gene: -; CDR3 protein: CASSQAAVGGLNTDTQYF; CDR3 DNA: TGCGCCAGCAGCCAAGCTGCGGTCGGGGGGCTTAACACAGATACGCAGTATTTT
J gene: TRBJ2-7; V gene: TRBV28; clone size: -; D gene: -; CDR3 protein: CASSYLAVPPYEQYF; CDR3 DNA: TGTGCCAGCAGTTATCTCGCGGTTCCCCCCTACGAGCAGTACTTC
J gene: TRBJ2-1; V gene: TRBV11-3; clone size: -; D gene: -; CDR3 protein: CASSTRTDNEQFF; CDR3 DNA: TGTGCCAGCAGCACGCGGACAGACAATGAGCAGTTCTTC
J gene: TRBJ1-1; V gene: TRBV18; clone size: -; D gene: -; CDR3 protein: CASSPGRVNTEAFF; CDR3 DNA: TGTGCCAGCTCACCAGGGCGGGTAAACACTGAAGCTTTCTTT
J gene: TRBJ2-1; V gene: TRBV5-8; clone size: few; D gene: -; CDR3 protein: CASSLQGYRFF; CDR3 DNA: TGTGCCAGCAGCCTACAGGGTTATCGGTTCTTC
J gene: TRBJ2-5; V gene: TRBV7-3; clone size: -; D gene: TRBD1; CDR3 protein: CASSSTGGLWETQYF; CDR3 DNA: TGTGCCAGCAGCTCAACAGGGGGTTTGTGGGAGACCCAGTACTTC
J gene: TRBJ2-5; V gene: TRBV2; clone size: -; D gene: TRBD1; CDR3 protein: CASRGTGLETQYF; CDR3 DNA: TGTGCCAGCCGGGGGACAGGGCTAGAGACCCAGTACTTC
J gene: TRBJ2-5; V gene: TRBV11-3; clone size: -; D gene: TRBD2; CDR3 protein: CASSAGGVETQYF; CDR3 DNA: TGTGCCAGCAGCGCGGGGGGAGTTGAGACCCAGTACTTC
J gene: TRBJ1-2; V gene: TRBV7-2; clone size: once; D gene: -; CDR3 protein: CASSLGGGVLYGYTF; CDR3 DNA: TGTGCCAGCAGCTTAGGAGGGGGGGTCCTCTATGGCTACACCTTC
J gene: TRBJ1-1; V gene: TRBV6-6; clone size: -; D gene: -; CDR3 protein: CASSSVNTEAFF; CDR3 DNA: TGTGCCAGCAGTTCCGTGAACACTGAAGCTTTCTTT
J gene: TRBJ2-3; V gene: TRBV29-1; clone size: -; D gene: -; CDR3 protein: CSVDTKLDTQYF; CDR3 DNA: TGCAGCGTTGACACCAAACTAGATACGCAGTATTTT
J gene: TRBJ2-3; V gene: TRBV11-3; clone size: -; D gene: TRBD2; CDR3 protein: CASSLGSGNTDTQYF; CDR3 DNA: TGTGCCAGCAGCTTAGGTAGCGGGAACACAGATACGCAGTATTTT
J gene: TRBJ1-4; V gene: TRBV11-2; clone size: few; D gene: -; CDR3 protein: CASSSLSGGRNEKLFF; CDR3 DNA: TGTGCCAGCAGCTCGCTCTCAGGCGGGAGGAATGAAAAACTGTTTTTT
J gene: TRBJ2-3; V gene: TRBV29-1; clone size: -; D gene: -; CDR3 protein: CSVHGGRSTDTQYF; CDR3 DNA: TGCAGCGTTCATGGCGGGCGGAGCACAGATACGCAGTATTTT
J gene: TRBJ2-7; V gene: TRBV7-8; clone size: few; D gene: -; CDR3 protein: CASSPFEQGYEQYF; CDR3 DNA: TGTGCCAGCAGCCCCTTCGAACAGGGCTACGAGCAGTACTTC
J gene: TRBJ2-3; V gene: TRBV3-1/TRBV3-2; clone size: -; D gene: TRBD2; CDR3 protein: CASKTSGTDTQYF; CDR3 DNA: TGTGCCAGCAAGACTAGCGGGACAGATACGCAGTATTTT
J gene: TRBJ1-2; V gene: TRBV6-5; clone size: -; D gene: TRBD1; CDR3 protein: CASSSPTGDNYGYTF; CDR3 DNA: TGTGCCAGCAGTTCCCCTACAGGGGATAACTATGGCTACACCTTC
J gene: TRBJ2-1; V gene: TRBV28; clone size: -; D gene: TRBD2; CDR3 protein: CASSPLAGGLSYNEQFF; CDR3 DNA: TGTGCCAGCAGTCCACTAGCGGGGGGGCTTTCCTACAATGAGCAGTTCTTC
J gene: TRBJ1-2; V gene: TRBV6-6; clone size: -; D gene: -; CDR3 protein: CASTRGDPTYGYTF; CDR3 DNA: TGTGCCAGCACCAGGGGAGACCCGACCTATGGCTACACCTTC
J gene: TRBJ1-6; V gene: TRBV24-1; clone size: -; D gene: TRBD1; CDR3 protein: CATSDSGQNNSPLHF; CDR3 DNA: TGTGCCACCAGTGACTCGGGACAGAATAATTCACCCCTCCACTTT
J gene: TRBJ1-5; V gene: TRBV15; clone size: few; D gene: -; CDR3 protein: CATSSSLQERGQPQHF; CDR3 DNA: TGTGCCACCAGCTCCAGCCTCCAAGAGAGAGGTCAGCCCCAGCATTTT
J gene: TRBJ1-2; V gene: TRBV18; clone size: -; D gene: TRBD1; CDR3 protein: CASSPDRGRDGYTF; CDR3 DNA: TGTGCCAGCTCACCGGACAGGGGGCGAGATGGCTACACCTTC
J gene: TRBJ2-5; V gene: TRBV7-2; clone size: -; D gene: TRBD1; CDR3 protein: CASSLPGQGGGETQYF; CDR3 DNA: TGTGCCAGCAGCTTGCCGGGACAGGGAGGAGGGGAGACCCAGTACTTC
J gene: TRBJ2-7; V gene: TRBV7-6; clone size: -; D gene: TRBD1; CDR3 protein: CASSSPRTGGHEQYF; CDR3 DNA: TGTGCCAGCAGCTCTCCAAGGACAGGGGGCCACGAGCAGTACTTC
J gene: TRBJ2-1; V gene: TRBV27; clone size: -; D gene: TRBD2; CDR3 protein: CASSLRGSGVLGNEQFF; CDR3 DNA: TGTGCCAGCAGTTTAAGAGGTAGCGGGGTCCTCGGCAATGAGCAGTTCTTC
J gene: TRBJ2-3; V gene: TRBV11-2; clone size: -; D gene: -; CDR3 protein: CASSLVDWTISRATDTQYF; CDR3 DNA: TGTGCCAGCAGCTTAGTTGATTGGACTATCTCGCGCGCCACAGATACGCAGTATTTT